The 9 T cell receptor beta chains listed next were all sequenced from one sample in a study of T cell responses to AZD1222 COVID-19 vaccine. Repertoires were generated with immunoSEQ multiplex PCR, while TCRdb's copy carries only in-frame clones and drops some. Found here are some 130,000 clones, around nine tenths of them singletons; the top ten hold 1.5% to 2%. Material: peripheral blood, obtained on day 0 of AZD1222 vaccination. The receptors shown here come from an adult in good health.

In regard to this clone: At one boundary the junction diverges from the germline segment, which might be a read error. The chain has TRBV7-9 and TRBJ2-2, with 8 bases identical to TRBD1. The CDR3 covers 18 residues. The germline V gene encodes CDR1 SEHNR and CDR2 FQNEAQ (reference sequence). The CDR3 region is CASSLEAWGQANTGELFF. The CDR3 DNA reads as TGTGCCAGCAGCTTAGAGGCTTGGGGACAGGCGAATACCGGGGAGCTGTTTTTT.

This clone was observed a single time. The chain has TRBV4-3 and TRBJ2-7; no clear D gene. CDR3 length equals 13 residues. Germline loops: CDR1 LGHNA, CDR2 YSLEER. V dropped 2 bases and J dropped 3 bases, with 8 bases sitting between them. This chain's CDR3 is CASSQSYLYEQYF. DNA of the CDR3: TGCGCCAGCAGCCAAAGTTACCTCTACGAGCAGTACTTC.

This clone was seen a few times. The rearrangement uses TRBV5-5 and TRBJ2-5, with D perhaps TRBD2 (6 bases). Germline CDR1 is SGHKS and CDR2 is YYEKEE (reference sequence). The CDR3 is made up of 14 amino acids. Trimming took off 5 bases at V and 2 bases at J, with 13 bases between the two ends. DNA for the CDR3: TGTGCCAGCAGGGTGGACTATTCTCAAGAGACCCAGTACTTC. It translates to CASRVDYSQETQYF.

This sequence joins TRBV5-4 and TRBJ2-5; D unresolved. This CDR3 region has 16 residues. Trimming took off 0 bases at V and 3 bases at J, with 15 bases between the two ends. CDR1 is SGHNT and CDR2 is YYREEE in the germline V gene (reference sequence). As DNA, the CDR3 is TGTGCCAGCAGCTTGGCCGGTTTTTGGAGCGAAGAGACCCAGTACTTC. It yields the protein CASSLAGFWSEETQYF.

This clone occurred once. The V and J genes are TRBV13 and TRBJ1-3, with 7 bases fitting TRBD1. Germline CDR1 PRHDT, CDR2 FYEKMQ (reference sequence). With V trimmed by 4 bases and J by 7 bases, 19 bases remained unmatched. The CDR3 loop spans 18 amino acids. CDR3 residues: CASSSQMDRLLRGNTIYF. In DNA form, the CDR3 reads TGTGCCAGCAGCTCCCAGATGGACAGGCTCCTAAGGGGGAACACCATATATTTT.

The genes are TRBV7-9 and TRBJ2-1; D uncertain. V lost 5 bases to trimming and J lost 5 bases, with 13 bases between them. The CDR3 loop spans 14 amino acids. Per germline, CDR1 SEHNR and CDR2 FQNEAQ (reference sequence). CDR3 in amino acids: CASSPPSIHNEQFF. The CDR3 bases are TGTGCCAGCAGCCCCCCAAGCATTCACAATGAGCAGTTCTTC.

The chain employs TRBV28 and TRBJ2-7; tentative D call: TRBD2 (6 bases). Germline CDR1 is MDHEN and CDR2 is SYDVKM. CDR3 size: 14 residues. Trimming took off 7 bases at V and 1 base at J, with 14 bases between the two ends. CDR3 in DNA: TGTGCCAGCATTCCCTGGAGGGGTTCCTACGAGCAGTACTTC. This gives the protein CASIPWRGSYEQYF.

The genes are TRBV18 and TRBJ2-7; 11 bases agree with TRBD2. The germline CDR1 and CDR2 sequences are KGHSH and LQKENI. This CDR3 region has 17 residues. Trimming cost V 0 bases and J 7 bases; bases outside gene matches: 11. The CDR3 protein is CASSPPLTSGSTGEQYF. DNA of the CDR3: TGTGCCAGCTCACCACCCCTTACTAGCGGGAGTACAGGAGAGCAGTACTTC. Drawing the rest from reference TRBV18 and TRBJ2-7, the complete variable domain is NAGVMQNPRHLVRRRGQEARLRCSPMKGHSHVYWYRQLPEEGLKFMVYLQKENIIDESGMPKERFSAEFPKEGPSILRIQQVVRGDSAAYFCASSPPLTSGSTGEQYFGPGTRLTVT.

The rearrangement uses TRBV11-3 and TRBJ1-5; perhaps TRBD1 as D (5 bases). CDR3 size: 15 residues. Germline values: CDR1 SGHNT, CDR2 YENEEA. V was pared by 3 bases and J by 3 bases, with 12 bases between. CDR3 nucleotide sequence: TGTGCCAGCAGCTTTAAAACAGGAGACAATCAGCCCCAGCATTTT. Residues: CASSFKTGDNQPQHF.